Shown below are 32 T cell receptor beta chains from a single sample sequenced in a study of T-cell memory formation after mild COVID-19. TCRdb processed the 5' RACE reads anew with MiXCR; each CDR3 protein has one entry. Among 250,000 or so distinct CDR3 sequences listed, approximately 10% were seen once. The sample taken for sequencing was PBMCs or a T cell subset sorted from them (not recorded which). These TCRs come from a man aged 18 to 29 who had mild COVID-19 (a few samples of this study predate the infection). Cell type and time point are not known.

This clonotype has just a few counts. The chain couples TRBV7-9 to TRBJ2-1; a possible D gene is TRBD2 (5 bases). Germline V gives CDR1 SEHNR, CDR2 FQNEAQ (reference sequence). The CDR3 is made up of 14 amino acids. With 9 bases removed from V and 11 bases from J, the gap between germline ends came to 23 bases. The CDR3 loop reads CASHAAAVARKQFF. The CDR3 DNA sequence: TGTGCCAGTCACGCCGCAGCGGTCGCTAGGAAGCAGTTCTTC.

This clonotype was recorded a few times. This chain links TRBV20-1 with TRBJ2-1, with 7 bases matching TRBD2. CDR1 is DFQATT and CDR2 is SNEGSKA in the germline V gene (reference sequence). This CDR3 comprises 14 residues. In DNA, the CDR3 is TGCCGGGCAAGAGGTGCTAGCGGATACAATGAGCAGTTCTTC. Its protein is CRARGASGYNEQFF.

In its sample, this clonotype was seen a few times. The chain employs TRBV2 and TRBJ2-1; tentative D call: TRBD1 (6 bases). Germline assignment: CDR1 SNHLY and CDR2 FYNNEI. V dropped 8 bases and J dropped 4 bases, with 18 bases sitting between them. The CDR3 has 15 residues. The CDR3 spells CASAEQGPSYNEQFF. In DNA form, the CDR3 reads TGTGCCAGCGCGGAACAGGGACCGTCGTACAATGAGCAGTTCTTC.

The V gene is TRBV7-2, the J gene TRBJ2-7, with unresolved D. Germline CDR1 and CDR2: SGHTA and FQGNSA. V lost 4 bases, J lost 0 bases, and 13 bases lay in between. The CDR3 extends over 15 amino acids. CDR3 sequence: CASSSTTENSYEQYF. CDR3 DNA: TGTGCCAGCAGCTCCACGACGGAGAACTCCTACGAGCAGTACTTC.

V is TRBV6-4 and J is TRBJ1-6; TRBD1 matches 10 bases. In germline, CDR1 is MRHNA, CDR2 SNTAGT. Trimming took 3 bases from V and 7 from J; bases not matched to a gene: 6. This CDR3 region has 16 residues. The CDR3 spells CASSEQPGQGNSPLHF. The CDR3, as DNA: TGTGCCAGCAGTGAGCAGCCGGGACAGGGGAATTCACCCCTCCACTTT.

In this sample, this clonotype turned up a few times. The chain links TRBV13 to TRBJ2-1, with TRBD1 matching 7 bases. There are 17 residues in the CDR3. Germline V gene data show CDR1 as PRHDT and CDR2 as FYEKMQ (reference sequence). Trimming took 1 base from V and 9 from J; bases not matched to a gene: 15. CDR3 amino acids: CASSLASYDVGDSEQFF. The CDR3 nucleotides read TGTGCCAGCAGCTTAGCGTCTTACGATGTAGGGGACAGTGAGCAGTTCTTC.

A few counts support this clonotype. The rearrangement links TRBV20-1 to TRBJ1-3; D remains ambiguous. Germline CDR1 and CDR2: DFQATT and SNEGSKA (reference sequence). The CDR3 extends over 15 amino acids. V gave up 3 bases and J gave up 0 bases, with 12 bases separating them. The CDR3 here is CSASDFPGSGNTIYF. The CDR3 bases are TGCAGTGCTAGCGACTTTCCGGGCTCTGGAAACACCATATATTTT.

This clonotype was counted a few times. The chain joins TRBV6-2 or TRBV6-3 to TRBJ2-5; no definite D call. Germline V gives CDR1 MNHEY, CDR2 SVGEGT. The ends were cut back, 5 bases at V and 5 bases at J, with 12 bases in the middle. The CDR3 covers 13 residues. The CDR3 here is CASSPFSSETQYF. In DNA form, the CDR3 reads TGTGCCAGCAGTCCCTTTTCCAGTGAGACCCAGTACTTC.

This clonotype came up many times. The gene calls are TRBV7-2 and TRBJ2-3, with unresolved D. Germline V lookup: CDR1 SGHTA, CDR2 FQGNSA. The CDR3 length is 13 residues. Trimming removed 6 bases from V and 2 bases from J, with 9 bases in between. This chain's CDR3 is CASRLGPTDTQYF. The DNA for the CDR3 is TGTGCCAGCAGGCTTGGTCCCACAGATACGCAGTATTTT.

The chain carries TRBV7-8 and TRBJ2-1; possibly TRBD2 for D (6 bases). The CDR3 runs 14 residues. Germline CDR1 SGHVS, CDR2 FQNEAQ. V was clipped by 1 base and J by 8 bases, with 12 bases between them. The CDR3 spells CASSLGDWRDEQFF. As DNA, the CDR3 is TGTGCCAGCAGCTTAGGGGACTGGAGAGATGAGCAGTTCTTC.

The CDR3 reads CASSNRVPTDTQYF. The CDR3 DNA sequence: TGCGCCAGCAGCAATAGGGTCCCCACAGATACGCAGTATTTT. V and J are TRBV5-1 and TRBJ2-3, with D unresolved. CDR1 and CDR2 (germline): SGHRS, YFSETQ. The CDR3 sequence is 14 residues long. The ends were cut back, 4 bases at V and 2 bases at J, with 11 bases in the middle.

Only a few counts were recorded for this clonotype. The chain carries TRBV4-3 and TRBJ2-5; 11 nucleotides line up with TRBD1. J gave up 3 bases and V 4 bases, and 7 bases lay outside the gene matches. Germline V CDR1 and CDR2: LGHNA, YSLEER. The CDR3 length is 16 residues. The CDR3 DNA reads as TGCGCCAGCAGCCCATTCTGGGACAGGGGGGAAGAGACCCAGTACTTC. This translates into CASSPFWDRGEETQYF.

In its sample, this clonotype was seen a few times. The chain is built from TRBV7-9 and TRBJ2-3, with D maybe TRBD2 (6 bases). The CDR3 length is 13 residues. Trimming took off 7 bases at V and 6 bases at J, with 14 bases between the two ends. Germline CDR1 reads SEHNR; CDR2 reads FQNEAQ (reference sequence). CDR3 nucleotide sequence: TGTGCCAGCATTGGCGGGGTCCGGGATACGCAGTATTTT. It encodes CASIGGVRDTQYF.

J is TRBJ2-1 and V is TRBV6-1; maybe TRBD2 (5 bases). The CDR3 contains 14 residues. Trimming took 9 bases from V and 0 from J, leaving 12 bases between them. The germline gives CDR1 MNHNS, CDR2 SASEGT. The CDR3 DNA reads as TGTGCCAGTCTGTCCGGGGACTCCTACAATGAGCAGTTCTTC. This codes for CASLSGDSYNEQFF.

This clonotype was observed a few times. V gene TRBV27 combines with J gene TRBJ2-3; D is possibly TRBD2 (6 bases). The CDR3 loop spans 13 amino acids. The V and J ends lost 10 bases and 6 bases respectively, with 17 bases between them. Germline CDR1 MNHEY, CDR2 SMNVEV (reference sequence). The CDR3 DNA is TGTGCCACCGCGGTCGGGGGATCGGATACGCAGTATTTT. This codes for CATAVGGSDTQYF.

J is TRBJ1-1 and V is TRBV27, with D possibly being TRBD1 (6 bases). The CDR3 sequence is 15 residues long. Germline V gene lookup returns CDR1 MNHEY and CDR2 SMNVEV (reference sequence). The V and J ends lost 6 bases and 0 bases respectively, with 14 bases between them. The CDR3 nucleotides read TGTGCCAGCAGCTTAGACAGGCCCATGAACACTGAAGCTTTCTTT. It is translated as CASSLDRPMNTEAFF.

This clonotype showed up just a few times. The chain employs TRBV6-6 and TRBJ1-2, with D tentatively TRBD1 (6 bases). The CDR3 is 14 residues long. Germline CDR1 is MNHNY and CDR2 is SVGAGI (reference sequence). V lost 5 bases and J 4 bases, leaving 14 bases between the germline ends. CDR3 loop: CASSQGSPSYGYTF. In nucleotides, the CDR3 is TGTGCCAGCAGTCAGGGGTCACCCTCCTATGGCTACACCTTC.

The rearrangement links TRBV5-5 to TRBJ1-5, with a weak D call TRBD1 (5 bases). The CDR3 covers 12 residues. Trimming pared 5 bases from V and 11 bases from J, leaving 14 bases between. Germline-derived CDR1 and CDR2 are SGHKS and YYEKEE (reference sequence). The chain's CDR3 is CASSSLGGAQHF. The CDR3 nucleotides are TGTGCCAGCAGTTCACTGGGGGGAGCCCAGCATTTT.

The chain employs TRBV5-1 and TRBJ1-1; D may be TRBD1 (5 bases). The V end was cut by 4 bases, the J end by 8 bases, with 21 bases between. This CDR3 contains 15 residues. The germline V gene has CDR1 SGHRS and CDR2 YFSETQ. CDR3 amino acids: CASSDVGDPWTEAFF. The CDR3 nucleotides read TGCGCCAGCAGCGATGTTGGGGACCCATGGACCGAAGCTTTCTTT.

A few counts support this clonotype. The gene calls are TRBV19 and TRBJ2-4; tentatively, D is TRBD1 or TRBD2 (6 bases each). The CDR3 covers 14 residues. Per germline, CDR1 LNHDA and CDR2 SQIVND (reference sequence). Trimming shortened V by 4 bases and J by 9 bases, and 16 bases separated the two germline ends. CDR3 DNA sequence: TGTGCCAGTAGTACACAGGGATTGGGGGGCATTCAGTACTTC. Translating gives CASSTQGLGGIQYF.

CDR3 sequence: CASSRLSSASLSGELFF. The CDR3 DNA follows: TGTGCCAGCAGCCGCCTCTCTAGTGCTAGCCTCAGCGGGGAGCTGTTTTTT. The V gene is TRBV11-2, the J gene TRBJ2-2; D perhaps matches TRBD2 (5 bases). Trimming removed 5 bases at V and 7 bases at J, with 23 bases between. CDR3 size: 17 residues. The germline gives CDR1 SGHAT, CDR2 FQNNGV.

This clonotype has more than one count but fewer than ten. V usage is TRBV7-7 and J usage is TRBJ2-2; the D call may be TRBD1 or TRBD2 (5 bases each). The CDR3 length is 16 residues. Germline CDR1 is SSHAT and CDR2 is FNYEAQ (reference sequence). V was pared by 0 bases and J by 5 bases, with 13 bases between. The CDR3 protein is CASSLAGDQETGELFF. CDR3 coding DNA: TGTGCCAGCAGCTTAGCAGGGGACCAGGAAACCGGGGAGCTGTTTTTT. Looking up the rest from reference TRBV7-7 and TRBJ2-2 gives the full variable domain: GAGVSQSPRYKVTKRGQDVTLRCDPISSHATLYWYQQALGQGPEFLTYFNYEAQPDKSGLPSDRFSAERPEGSISTLTIQRTEQRDSAMYRCASSLAGDQETGELFFGEGSRLTVL.

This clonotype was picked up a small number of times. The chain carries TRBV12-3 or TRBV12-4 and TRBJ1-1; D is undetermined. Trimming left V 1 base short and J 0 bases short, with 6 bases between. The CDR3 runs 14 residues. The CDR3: CASSLEWVNTEAFF. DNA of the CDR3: TGTGCCAGCAGTTTAGAGTGGGTGAACACTGAAGCTTTCTTT.

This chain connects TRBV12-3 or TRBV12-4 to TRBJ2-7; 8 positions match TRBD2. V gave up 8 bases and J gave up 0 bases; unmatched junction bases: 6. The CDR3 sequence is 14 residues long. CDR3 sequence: CASCPGGSSYEQYF. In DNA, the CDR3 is TGTGCCAGCTGTCCGGGGGGGAGCTCCTACGAGCAGTACTTC.

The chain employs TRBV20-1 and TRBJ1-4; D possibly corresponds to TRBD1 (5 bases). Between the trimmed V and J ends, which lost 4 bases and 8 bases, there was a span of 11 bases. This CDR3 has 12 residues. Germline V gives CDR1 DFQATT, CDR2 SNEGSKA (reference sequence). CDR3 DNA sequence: TGCAGTGCTAAGGACCGGGGCGAAAAACTGTTTTTT. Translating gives CSAKDRGEKLFF.

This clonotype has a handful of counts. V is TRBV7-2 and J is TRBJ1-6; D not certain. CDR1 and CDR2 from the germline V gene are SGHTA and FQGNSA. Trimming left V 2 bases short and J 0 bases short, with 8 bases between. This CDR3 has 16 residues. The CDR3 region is CASSLRQSSYNSPLHF. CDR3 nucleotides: TGTGCCAGCAGCTTACGGCAGAGCTCCTATAATTCACCCCTCCACTTT. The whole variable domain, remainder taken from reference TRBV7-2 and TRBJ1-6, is GAGVSQSPSNKVTEKGKDVELRCDPISGHTALYWYRQSLGQGLEFLIYFQGNSAPDKSGLPSDRFSAERTGGSVSTLTIQRTQQEDSAVYLCASSLRQSSYNSPLHFGNGTRLTVT.

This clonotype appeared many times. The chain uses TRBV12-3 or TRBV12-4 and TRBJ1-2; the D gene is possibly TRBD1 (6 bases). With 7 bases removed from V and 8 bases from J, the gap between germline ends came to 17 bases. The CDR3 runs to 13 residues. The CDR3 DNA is TGTGCCAGCACCATTACACAGGGCCTGGGCTACACCTTC. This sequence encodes CASTITQGLGYTF.

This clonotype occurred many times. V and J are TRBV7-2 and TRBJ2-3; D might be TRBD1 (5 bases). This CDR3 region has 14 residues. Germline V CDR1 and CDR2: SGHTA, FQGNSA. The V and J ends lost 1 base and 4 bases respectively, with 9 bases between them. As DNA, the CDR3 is TGTGCCAGCAGCTTAGTTACAGGAGCAGATACGCAGTATTTT. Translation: CASSLVTGADTQYF.

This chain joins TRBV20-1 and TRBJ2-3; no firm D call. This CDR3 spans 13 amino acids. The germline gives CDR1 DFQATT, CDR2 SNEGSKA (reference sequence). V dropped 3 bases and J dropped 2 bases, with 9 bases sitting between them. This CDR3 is CSASYSITDTQYF. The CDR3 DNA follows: TGCAGTGCTAGTTATAGCATCACAGATACGCAGTATTTT.

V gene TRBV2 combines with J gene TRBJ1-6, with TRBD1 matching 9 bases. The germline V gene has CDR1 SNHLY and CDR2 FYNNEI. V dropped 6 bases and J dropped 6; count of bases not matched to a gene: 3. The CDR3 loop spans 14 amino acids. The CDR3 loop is CASRGQGGNSPLHF. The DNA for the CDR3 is TGTGCCAGCAGGGGACAGGGCGGTAATTCACCCCTCCACTTT.

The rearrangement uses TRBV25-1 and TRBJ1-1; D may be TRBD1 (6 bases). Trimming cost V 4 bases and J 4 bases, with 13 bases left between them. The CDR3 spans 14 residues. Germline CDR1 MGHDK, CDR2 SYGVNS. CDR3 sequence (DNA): TGTGCCAGCAGTGGCTCGGGGGGGCCCACTGAAGCTTTCTTT. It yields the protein CASSGSGGPTEAFF.

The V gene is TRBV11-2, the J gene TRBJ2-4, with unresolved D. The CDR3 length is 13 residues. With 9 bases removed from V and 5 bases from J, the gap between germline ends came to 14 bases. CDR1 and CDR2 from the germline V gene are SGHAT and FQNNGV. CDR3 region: CASGSGDENIQYF. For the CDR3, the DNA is TGTGCCAGTGGGTCTGGAGATGAAAACATTCAGTACTTC.